The 17 T cell receptor beta chains below were found in one sample sequenced in a study of post-analysis software for immune sequencing data. Study-wide points: TRBV segments more frequent in patients than in controls numbered about 5 and included TRBV5-6, TRBV5-1 and TRBV20-1.

These TCRs' antigens remain unknown. Unique-molecular-identifier-tagged TCR beta cDNA libraries were used. TCRdb processed the PCR reads anew with MiXCR; each CDR3 protein has one entry. The sample holds hundreds of thousands of distinct CDR3 sequences, approximately 60% seen once. The sample taken for sequencing was blood. The receptors shown here come from a girl between 2 and 10 years old with multiple sclerosis.

This clonotype showed up just a few times. The gene calls are TRBV15 and TRBJ2-3; 10 bases are a match to TRBD2. From germline, CDR1 is LNHNV and CDR2 YYDKDF (reference sequence). V gave up 2 bases and J gave up 6 bases; unmatched junction bases: 8. This CDR3 contains 16 residues. This CDR3 reads CATSRSLLSGRDTQYF. In DNA, the CDR3 is TGTGCCACCAGCAGATCCCTTCTTAGCGGGAGGGATACGCAGTATTTT.

This clonotype was detected a few times. The chain combines TRBV6-2 or TRBV6-3 with TRBJ2-7; 8 nucleotides align to TRBD2. The CDR3 has 15 amino acids. Trimming took 3 bases from V and 2 from J; bases not matched to a gene: 6. Germline V gives CDR1 MNHEY, CDR2 SVGEGT. DNA of the CDR3: TGTGCCAGCAGTTATGGGAGCGGGGGCACCTACGAGCAGTACTTC. It translates to CASSYGSGGTYEQYF.

The chain joins TRBV20-1 to TRBJ2-1; 13 positions agree with TRBD2. J lost 9 bases, V lost 6 bases, and 11 bases had no gene match. Germline CDR1 DFQATT, CDR2 SNEGSKA (reference sequence). The CDR3 spans 15 residues. CDR3 coding DNA: TGCAGTGCGGTAGACCGACTAGCGGGGGGCCTTGAGCAGTTCTTC. This codes for CSAVDRLAGGLEQFF.

This clonotype has only one observation. The V gene is TRBV10-2, the J gene TRBJ2-5, with 12 bases that match TRBD2. This CDR3 is built from 15 residues. From germline, CDR1 is WSHSY and CDR2 SAAADI. Losses at the gene ends were 7 bases for V and 2 bases for J; bases not matched to a gene: 5. CDR3 bases: TGCGCCAGCACGATCGGACTAGCGGGGCAAGAGACCCAGTACTTC. Protein sequence: CASTIGLAGQETQYF.

V and J are TRBV20-1 and TRBJ1-2, with 11 bases lining up with TRBD1. With V trimmed by 1 base and J by 2 bases, 3 bases remained unmatched. CDR1 is DFQATT and CDR2 is SNEGSKA in the germline V gene (reference sequence). CDR3 length: 15 amino acids. CDR3 DNA: TGCAGTGCTAGAGGGGGGACAGGGGGGAACTATGGCTACACCTTC. This sequence encodes CSARGGTGGNYGYTF.

This clonotype was seen a handful of times. An end of the junction does not agree with germline; a read error may underlie this. The chain joins TRBV5-1 to TRBJ1-4, with 7 bases that match TRBD1. CDR3 length equals 12 residues. Germline CDR1 SGHRS, CDR2 YFSETQ. CDR3 bases: TGCGCCAGCAGGCAGGGGGATGAAAAACCGTTTTTT. This codes for CASRQGDEKPFF.

The rearrangement uses TRBV4-3 and TRBJ1-3, with TRBD1 identical over 7 bases. Trimming at V came to 2 bases and at J to 4 bases, leaving 2 bases not matched to a gene. Per the germline V gene, CDR1 is LGHNA and CDR2 is YSLEER. The CDR3 covers 14 residues. The CDR3 protein is CASSQTGAGNTIYF. CDR3 DNA sequence: TGCGCCAGCAGCCAAACAGGGGCGGGAAACACCATATATTTT.

This clonotype was observed a handful of times. The V gene is TRBV7-9, the J gene TRBJ2-1; 9 positions agree with TRBD1. J was trimmed by 5 bases and V by 4 bases; bases with no gene match: 3. The CDR3 length is 14 residues. Germline CDR1 SEHNR, CDR2 FQNEAQ (reference sequence). CDR3 sequence: CASSSGQGNNEQFF. CDR3 nucleotides: TGTGCCAGCAGCTCGGGACAGGGCAACAATGAGCAGTTCTTC.

The V and J genes are TRBV11-2 and TRBJ2-5, with D possibly called TRBD1 or TRBD2 (5 bases each). Per germline, CDR1 SGHAT and CDR2 FQNNGV. This CDR3 has 11 residues. The V gene lost 6 bases and the J gene lost 11 bases, with 13 bases spanning the gap. CDR3 coding DNA: TGTGCCAGCAGTCAAGGGACGGATCAGTACTTC. Amino acids: CASSQGTDQYF.

The rearrangement uses TRBV20-1 and TRBJ2-3; TRBD2 matches at 8 bases. CDR1 DFQATT and CDR2 SNEGSKA come from the germline V gene (reference sequence). CDR3 length: 14 amino acids. After removal of 7 bases from V and 3 bases from J, the junction contained 9 bases not matched to a gene. The CDR3 nucleotides read TGCAGTGTTACCGGGGTAGCGGGGACAGATACGCAGTATTTT. Amino acids: CSVTGVAGTDTQYF.

This clonotype came up a few times. The chain has TRBV29-1 and TRBJ1-2; D possibly corresponds to TRBD1 (5 bases). There are 14 residues in the CDR3. Looked up from germline, CDR1 is SQVTM and CDR2 is ANQGSEA. Trimming took 4 bases from V and 8 from J, leaving 20 bases between them. The CDR3 nucleotides read TGCAGCGTTGTCGGAATCCAGGGCGTCGAGGGCTACACCTTC. Translation: CSVVGIQGVEGYTF.

The chain is built from TRBV4-3 and TRBJ1-6; 7 nucleotides align to TRBD1. V was pared by 3 bases and J by 8 bases, with 4 bases of the junction left unmatched. Germline V gene sequence: CDR1 LGHNA, CDR2 YSLEER. The CDR3 covers 14 residues. The CDR3 bases are TGCGCCAGCAGCCAGCAGGGGGTGGATTCACCCCTCCACTTT. As protein: CASSQQGVDSPLHF.

The rearrangement uses TRBV12-3 or TRBV12-4 and TRBJ1-5; D possibly corresponds to TRBD1 (5 bases). The V gene lost 6 bases and the J gene lost 7 bases, with 19 bases spanning the gap. The CDR3 loop spans 15 amino acids. This chain's CDR3 is CASSLTGGKHQPQHF. DNA of the CDR3: TGTGCCAGCAGCCTAACAGGAGGGAAACACCAGCCCCAGCATTTT.

The rearrangement links TRBV12-3 or TRBV12-4 to TRBJ2-3; 7 bases fit TRBD2. This CDR3 contains 14 residues. The V and J ends lost 8 bases and 2 bases, in that order; junction bases with no gene match: 7. The CDR3 sequence is CASRLATITDTQYF. The CDR3 nucleotides are TGTGCCAGCCGACTAGCTACCATCACAGATACGCAGTATTTT.

The V call is TRBV3-1, the J call TRBJ1-2, with D perhaps TRBD1 (6 bases). The V end was cut by 6 bases, the J end by 4 bases, with 12 bases between. Germline CDR1 is LGHDT and CDR2 is YNNKEL (reference sequence). The CDR3 is 13 amino acids. CDR3 region: CASRTRGGYGYTF. For the CDR3, the DNA is TGTGCCAGCAGGACCAGGGGTGGCTATGGCTACACCTTC.

This chain links TRBV10-3 with TRBJ2-3; the D gene could be TRBD1 or TRBD2 (5 bases each). CDR3 length: 15 amino acids. Germline V gene sequence: CDR1 ENHRY, CDR2 SYGVKD. Trimming cost V 7 bases and J 0 bases, with 14 bases left between them. The CDR3 spells CAIMLGESSTDTQYF. CDR3 bases: TGTGCCATCATGCTAGGGGAGTCTAGCACAGATACGCAGTATTTT.

The genes are TRBV6-5 and TRBJ1-2; TRBD1 matches 8 bases. Germline V lookup: CDR1 MNHEY, CDR2 SVGAGI. This CDR3 is 17 amino acids long. V lost 0 bases, J lost 4 bases, and 10 bases stayed unmatched. The CDR3: CASSYSFRGRDGYGYTF. The CDR3 bases are TGTGCCAGCAGTTACTCCTTCAGGGGGCGAGATGGCTATGGCTACACCTTC.